Listed below are T cell receptor beta chains from one sample, sequenced in a study of early T cells in non-severe SARS-CoV-2 infection. TCRdb re-derived calls from the 5' RACE reads in MiXCR, one entry per CDR3 protein. The sample includes more than 50,000 distinct CDR3 sequences, around 5.2% of them seen just once. Sequenced input: whole blood. The source is an adult who was a healthcare worker with PCR-confirmed SARS-CoV-2 infection or an uninfected control (not recorded which). Both conserved end residues are part of each CDR3. A D gene is named only where the DNA matches it firmly. Not every row has a clone size; where given, it reads once, few, many or a size class.

many,TRBD1,TRBJ2-5,TRBV20-1,CSAPGQGARETQYF,TGCAGTGCGCCGGGACAGGGGGCGCGCGAGACCCAGTACTTC
many,TRBD1,TRBJ2-7,TRBV18,CASSPTGTGGLLMYF,TGTGCCAGCTCACCAACCGGGACAGGGGGCCTTCTGATGTACTTC
many,NA,TRBJ2-6,TRBV5-4,CASGPTLQSSGANVLTF,TGTGCCAGCGGACCGACTCTCCAAAGCTCTGGGGCCAACGTCCTGACTTTC
many,NA,TRBJ1-1,TRBV10-3,CAISAATTEAFF,TGTGCCATCAGCGCCGCAACCACTGAAGCTTTCTTT
NA,NA,TRBJ1-5,TRBV6-1,CASSEGGGTQPQHF,TGTGCCAGCAGTGAGGGGGGGGGTACTCAGCCCCAGCATTTT
few,NA,TRBJ2-3,TRBV6-2/TRBV6-3,CASSGDGMDTQYF,TGTGCCAGCAGCGGGGATGGGATGGATACGCAGTATTTT
many,NA,TRBJ1-5,TRBV29-1,CSVGTNFNQPQHF,TGCAGCGTTGGGACCAATTTTAATCAGCCCCAGCATTTT
many,NA,TRBJ2-3,TRBV7-2,CASSLGSFTDTQYF,TGTGCCAGCAGCTTGGGCTCATTCACAGATACGCAGTATTTT
many,NA,TRBJ1-1,TRBV6-5,CASSSNGGTSVAFF,TGTGCCAGCAGTTCTAATGGCGGGACATCTGTAGCTTTCTTT
NA,TRBD1,TRBJ2-7,TRBV20-1,CSARRTGSSYEQYF,TGCAGTGCTCGCAGGACAGGCAGCTCCTACGAGCAGTACTTC
NA,TRBD2,TRBJ2-5,TRBV6-1,CASGDLGRAQYF,TGTGCCAGCGGGGACCTGGGGAGGGCCCAGTACTTC
many,NA,TRBJ1-5,TRBV4-1,CASSLHQGYSNQPQHF,TGCGCCAGCAGCCTTCACCAGGGGTATAGCAATCAGCCCCAGCATTTT
few,NA,TRBJ2-1,TRBV7-2,CASSGGAPLNEQFF,TGTGCCAGCAGCGGGGGCGCCCCCCTCAATGAGCAGTTCTTC
many,NA,TRBJ2-1,TRBV11-2,CASSLESSPSYNEQFF,TGTGCCAGCAGCTTAGAATCTAGCCCCTCCTACAATGAGCAGTTCTTC
many,NA,TRBJ2-7,TRBV2,CASSEALSAALVYEQYF,TGTGCCAGCAGTGAAGCGCTTTCGGCGGCACTTGTCTACGAGCAGTACTTC
few,NA,TRBJ2-5,TRBV20-1,CSASPDGQETQYF,TGCAGTGCCTCCCCGGACGGTCAAGAGACCCAGTACTTC
many,NA,TRBJ2-1,TRBV5-6,CASSSRDLSPAYNEQFF,TGTGCCAGCAGCAGCCGGGACCTTAGCCCCGCGTACAATGAGCAGTTCTTC
few,NA,TRBJ2-1,TRBV10-3,CAITGDYNEQFF,TGTGCCATCACTGGAGATTACAATGAGCAGTTCTTC
many,TRBD1,TRBJ1-2,TRBV20-1,CSARAGTVYGYTF,TGCAGTGCTAGAGCCGGGACAGTCTATGGCTACACCTTC
many,TRBD1,TRBJ1-2,TRBV12-3/TRBV12-4,CASSSQQGYGYTF,TGTGCCAGCAGTTCTCAACAGGGGTATGGCTACACCTTC
few,NA,TRBJ1-1,TRBV20-1,CSASKAGSGTEAFF,TGCAGTGCTAGCAAAGCGGGATCTGGGACTGAAGCTTTCTTT